This T cell receptor beta chain was observed in a study of cytomegalovirus exposure and HLA in healthy donors. Study summary: A previous analysis identified 90 million to 140 million unique TCR beta sequences derived from some 170 million T cells.

Overall study results and limits: The productive fraction for most TCR beta V segments was about 87% or about 30% in an earlier analysis. In presence/absence analyses, roughly uniform sequencing depth across donors was assumed. Accounts indicate the classifier identified cytomegalovirus status with strong specificity and sensitivity.

Concerning this clone: Its antigen is unidentified.

Per germline, CDR1 SGHTA and CDR2 FQGTGA. CDR3 length equals 14 residues. Trimming shortened V by 4 bases and J by 6 bases, and 12 bases separated the two germline ends. The PCR made use of 60 Vbeta and 13 Jbeta primers. TCRdb's table, derived via immunoSEQ multiplex PCR, lists solely in-frame clones and lacks some. Here the sample spans some 220,000 clones, around 80% being singletons. This receptor was obtained from a boy aged 5-17 years in good health and CMV-seronegative. The gene calls are TRBV7-3 and TRBJ2-2; D perhaps matches TRBD2 (5 bases). The sequencing input was PBMCs. The DNA for the CDR3 is TGTGCCAGCAGCTCCTCCTTGGACTCCGGGGAGCTGTTTTTT. The encoded protein is CASSSSLDSGELFF.